This T cell receptor beta chain was captured by sequencing in a study of blood T cell repertoires in COVID-19. Whole-study context: T cells, B-cell-depleted T cells, or PBMCs provided the cDNA or gDNA that served as material.

Measured with immunoSEQ multiplex PCR; TCRdb has only the in-frame clones, and not every one. The sample lists about 670,000 clones; about 87% were seen once. Germline loops: CDR1 SGHDT, CDR2 YYEEEE. V lost 2 bases and J lost 5; bases outside the gene matches: 6. The CDR3 has 15 residues. This sequence was found in a woman aged 18 to 35 with acute or convalescent COVID-19. The sample taken for sequencing was peripheral blood. The chain combines TRBV5-6 with TRBJ1-4, with 7 bases lining up with TRBD1. The CDR3 spells CASSLPGQWNEKLFF. CDR3 nucleotides: TGTGCCAGCAGCTTACCGGGACAGTGGAATGAAAAACTGTTTTTT.